This is a list of T cell receptor beta chains from one sample in a study of OX40 agonist ivuxolimab in advanced cancers. Sequencing was performed with immunoSEQ multiplex PCR; in TCRdb, only in-frame clones are kept and a portion is missing. The table has some 65,000 clones, about 85% seen once; the top ten hold under 4.5%. Source: CD4+ or CD8+ T cells sorted from blood, taken in a trial of the OX40 agonist ivuxolimab. The receptors derive from an adult with an advanced solid tumor such as melanoma, head and neck, liver or kidney cancer. Both conserved end residues are part of each CDR3. The D gene is left open where the match is weak. Size is omitted from some rows. Given values are once, few, many or a class for expanded clones.

v_gene	j_gene	d_gene	abundance	CDR3nt	CDR3aa
TRBV10-3	TRBJ2-3	TRBD2	-	TGTGCCATCAGTGTTAGCGGGCGCACAGATACGCAGTATTTT	CAISVSGRTDTQYF
TRBV6-6	TRBJ1-5	-	-	TGTGCCAGCAGCTCTCGTAGAGGCGATCAGCCCCAGCATTTT	CASSSRRGDQPQHF
TRBV14	TRBJ2-7	-	-	TGTGCCAGCAGCCAAACTCTTAGCTCCTACGAGCAGTACTTC	CASSQTLSSYEQYF
TRBV7-7	TRBJ2-3	-	once	TGTGCCAGCAGCCGTGGGAGGGGGCCTACAGATACGCAGTATTTT	CASSRGRGPTDTQYF
TRBV5-6	TRBJ2-4	-	once	TGTGCCAGCAGCTTGGGGCGTTCCAAAAACATTCAGTACTTC	CASSLGRSKNIQYF
TRBV27	TRBJ2-7	-	once	TGTGCCAGCAGTCCGTCCAGAGCCCTGGGCGAGCAGTACTTC	CASSPSRALGEQYF
TRBV14	TRBJ1-3	-	-	TGTGCCAGCAGCCAGTATTCAGGGAGTTCTGGAAACACCATATATTTT	CASSQYSGSSGNTIYF
TRBV19	TRBJ2-7	-	-	TGTGCCAGTAAGGGCGGAACCCTCTCCTACGAGCAGTACTTC	CASKGGTLSYEQYF
TRBV5-1	TRBJ2-2	TRBD1	few	TGCGCCAGCAGCGCCTCCGGGACAGGGGGCACCGGGGAGCTGTTTTTT	CASSASGTGGTGELFF
TRBV5-1	TRBJ1-2	TRBD1	-	TGCGCCAGCAGACGCGGACAGGACTATGGCTACACCTTC	CASRRGQDYGYTF
TRBV29-1	TRBJ2-7	-	-	TGCAGCGTAAACTTAGGGACCTACGAGCAGTACTTC	CSVNLGTYEQYF
TRBV18	TRBJ2-2	-	-	TGTGCCAGCTCACCACAAAACTCTGCAGTAACGAACACCGGGGAGCTGTTTTTT	CASSPQNSAVTNTGELFF
TRBV7-2	TRBJ1-6	TRBD1	-	TGTGCCAGCAGCCTTAGGAGTGGGACAGGGCTTAATTCACCCCTCCACTTT	CASSLRSGTGLNSPLHF
TRBV6-5	TRBJ2-3	-	-	TGTGCCAGCAGTTACTCGGACACCACAGATACGCAGTATTTT	CASSYSDTTDTQYF
TRBV19	TRBJ2-2	-	once	TGTGCCAGTAGTCTACAGGGTCCCGGGGAGCTGTTTTTT	CASSLQGPGELFF
TRBV6-6	TRBJ1-2	-	-	TGTGCCAGCAGTTCGACGGAGAACTATGGCTACACCTTC	CASSSTENYGYTF
TRBV7-8	TRBJ2-1	TRBD1	medium-sized	TGTGCCAGCAGCTTAGTCCAGGGGGCGTACAATGAGCAGTTCTTC	CASSLVQGAYNEQFF
TRBV7-8	TRBJ1-1	TRBD1	-	TGTGCCAGCAGCTTAAGGGACAGGGTGAACACTGAAGCTTTCTTT	CASSLRDRVNTEAFF
TRBV6-1	TRBJ1-5	-	few	TGTGCCAGCACTGCTTTGCCCCAGGGAAATCAGCCCCAGCATTTT	CASTALPQGNQPQHF
TRBV5-4	TRBJ2-3	-	-	TGTGCCAGCAGCTTGGCCGCAGGGCGCACAGATACGCAGTATTTT	CASSLAAGRTDTQYF
TRBV6-4	TRBJ2-1	-	-	TGTGCCAGCAGTGAGGGGGGGCGCAGGGAGCAGTTCTTC	CASSEGGRREQFF
TRBV18	TRBJ2-7	TRBD2	once	TGTGCCAGCTCACCACTGTCGGGTAGCGGGGGGACTACCTACGAGCAGTACTTC	CASSPLSGSGGTTYEQYF
TRBV5-1	TRBJ1-1	-	few	TGCGCCAGCAGCTGGGCCGAGGTGGGCCGGTACACTGAAGCTTTCTTT	CASSWAEVGRYTEAFF
TRBV10-1	TRBJ2-1	-	-	TGCGCCAGCAGTGGAGGGACGGATAGCTCCTACAATGAGCAGTTCTTC	CASSGGTDSSYNEQFF
TRBV5-4	TRBJ1-1	-	-	TGTGCCAGCAGACGTCTCCAGGACATTGGTGAAGCTTTCTTT	CASRRLQDIGEAFF
TRBV9	TRBJ2-5	-	-	TGTGCCAGCAGCAGGGCTGCCGCGTACCAAGAGACCCAGTACTTC	CASSRAAAYQETQYF
TRBV25-1	TRBJ1-2	-	-	TGTGCCAGCAGCTTTAACTATGGCTACACCTTC	CASSFNYGYTF
TRBV5-1	TRBJ1-5	-	-	TGCGCCAGCAGCTTGGATGTCAATCAGCCCCAGCATTTT	CASSLDVNQPQHF
TRBV19	TRBJ1-3	-	medium-sized	TGTGCCAGTAGCCAAAACACCGGGGCCGGAAACACCATATATTTT	CASSQNTGAGNTIYF
TRBV19	TRBJ1-6	TRBD1	few	TGTGCCAGTAGCGACCGGGACAGGGGTTACGATAATTCACCCCTCCACTTT	CASSDRDRGYDNSPLHF
TRBV6-4	TRBJ2-1	TRBD1	-	TGTGCCAGCAGCGAAACAGGGGTCCCCTACAATGAGCAGTTCTTC	CASSETGVPYNEQFF
TRBV9	TRBJ2-1	-	-	TGTGCCAGCAGCGTAGCCTCACGGGAATCTGAGCAGTTCTTC	CASSVASRESEQFF
TRBV11-2	TRBJ1-3	-	once	TGTGCCAGCAGCTTAGAGGCAGGGAACGGAAACACCATATATTTT	CASSLEAGNGNTIYF
TRBV5-1	TRBJ1-6	-	-	TGCGCCAGCAGCTTGGCGTCCGATTCAAATTCACCCCTCCACTTT	CASSLASDSNSPLHF
TRBV28	TRBJ2-1	-	-	TGTGCCAGCAGTCCGACAGGGTTGGGGGGCAATGAGCAGTTCTTC	CASSPTGLGGNEQFF
TRBV6-5	TRBJ2-7	-	-	TGTGCCAGCAATAGAGACGTGGGGAACTCCTACGAGCAGTACTTC	CASNRDVGNSYEQYF
TRBV7-9	TRBJ2-7	TRBD2	-	TGTGCCAGCAGCTTAGGGACTAGCGGGGTCTCCTACGAGCAGTACTTC	CASSLGTSGVSYEQYF
TRBV11-2	TRBJ1-4	-	-	TGTGCCAGCAGCTTAGAGGGGTTTTGGGATGAAAAACTGTTTTTT	CASSLEGFWDEKLFF
TRBV30	TRBJ1-4	TRBD1	-	TGTGCCTGGAAAACAGGGGCGCAGAGTGAAAAACTGTTTTTT	CAWKTGAQSEKLFF
TRBV6-5	TRBJ2-7	TRBD2	-	TGTGCCAGCAGTTACTCGGGGGGGGTAGCTGGCGAGCAGTACTTC	CASSYSGGVAGEQYF
TRBV2	TRBJ1-5	-	-	TGTGCCAGCCACAGGGACAATCAGCCCCAGCATTTT	CASHRDNQPQHF
TRBV7-9	TRBJ2-7	-	-	TGTGCCAGCAGCTTACCTCCTGGAAACGAGCAGTACTTC	CASSLPPGNEQYF
TRBV30	TRBJ2-5	TRBD1	-	TGTGCCTGGAGGAACCGCGACAGGGGGCGCATGGAGACCCAGTACTTC	CAWRNRDRGRMETQYF
TRBV11-2	TRBJ1-4	-	once	TGTGCCAGCAGCTTAGGAGGTACTTGGGGTGCAACTAATGAAAAACTGTTTTTT	CASSLGGTWGATNEKLFF
TRBV7-7	TRBJ2-6	-	-	TGTGCCAGCAGCTCCTCTTCTAAGCCACAAAGTCGGGCCAACGTCCTGACTTTC	CASSSSSKPQSRANVLTF
TRBV4-3	TRBJ2-3	-	-	TGCGCCAGCAGCCAAGCTCTTCGGCGGGGCACAGATACGCAGTATTTT	CASSQALRRGTDTQYF
TRBV18	TRBJ1-2	-	-	TGTGCCAGCTCACAGTCAGGGGAAGATGGCTACACCTTC	CASSQSGEDGYTF
TRBV18	TRBJ2-7	TRBD1	-	TGTGCCAGCTCACCTCTTCCGCAGGGGGCGCCGAACCCCATTAGCTCCTACGAGCAGTACTTC	CASSPLPQGAPNPISSYEQYF
TRBV5-6	TRBJ1-3	-	-	TGTGCCAGCAGCTTAACCCTGACCTCTGGAAACACCATATATTTT	CASSLTLTSGNTIYF
TRBV6-5	TRBJ1-2	TRBD1	-	TGTGCCAGCAGTTACCTGCGGACAGGGGGCAGCTATGGCTACACCTTC	CASSYLRTGGSYGYTF
TRBV6-5	TRBJ1-5	-	-	TGTGCCGTGGGTCCTGCCGCATTCCCCTCCCAGCATTTT	CAVGPAAFPSQHF
TRBV19	TRBJ1-1	TRBD1	-	TGTGCCAGTACTCTCAGGGACAGAAGCACTGAAGCTTTCTTT	CASTLRDRSTEAFF
TRBV27	TRBJ1-6	TRBD1	-	TGTGCCAGCAGTTTGGAACAGGGGAGTTCACCCCTCCACTTT	CASSLEQGSSPLHF
TRBV5-1	TRBJ2-1	TRBD2	once	TGCGCCAGCAGCGTCCAGGCGGGGGGATCTAATGAGCAGTTCTTC	CASSVQAGGSNEQFF
TRBV7-9	TRBJ2-7	-	-	TGTGCCAGCAGCTTAGAAGTTCCGGGGGAGCAGTACTTC	CASSLEVPGEQYF
TRBV28	TRBJ1-3	TRBD1	-	TGTGCCAGCAGTTTATCGACAGGGAGGTTAGGAAACACCATATATTTT	CASSLSTGRLGNTIYF
TRBV7-2	TRBJ2-7	-	-	TGTGCCAGCACCCTTCTTCCCGGGACAGAGCAGTACTTC	CASTLLPGTEQYF
TRBV18	TRBJ2-5	-	-	TGTGCCAGCTCACCACCAGGGGCCCAAGAGACCCAGTACTTC	CASSPPGAQETQYF
TRBV30	TRBJ2-7	-	-	TGTGCCTGGAGTCCCCTACCTGGTTTAGACCGCTCCTACGAGCAGTACTTC	CAWSPLPGLDRSYEQYF
TRBV5-1	TRBJ1-1	TRBD1	-	TGCGCCAGCAGCGTGACAGGGGCGAACACTGAAGCTTTCTTT	CASSVTGANTEAFF